The entry that follows covers one TCR beta chain sequence. TCRdb re-called the RT-PCR reads through MiXCR, storing one row per CDR3 protein. The sample consists of about 110,000 distinct CDR3 sequences, about a third of them appearing once. This entry comes from a study of patients and donors after allogeneic stem cell transplantation. This CDR3 spans 15 amino acids. The V gene lost 2 bases and the J gene lost 0 bases, with 11 bases spanning the gap. Germline V gene lookup returns CDR1 MNHEY and CDR2 SVGEGT. The TCR sequence derives from a human donor who was either an allogeneic HSCT recipient or a stem cell or donor lymphocyte infusion donor (not recorded which). It is not recorded whose cells these are; they may come from a transplant donor. The source material was blood, either unsorted or a sorted T cell fraction (not recorded which). The chain is built from TRBV6-2 or TRBV6-3 and TRBJ2-7, with D hard to call. CDR3: CASSYETLTSYEQYF. CDR3 DNA sequence: TGTGCCAGCAGTTACGAGACACTCACCTCCTACGAGCAGTACTTC.